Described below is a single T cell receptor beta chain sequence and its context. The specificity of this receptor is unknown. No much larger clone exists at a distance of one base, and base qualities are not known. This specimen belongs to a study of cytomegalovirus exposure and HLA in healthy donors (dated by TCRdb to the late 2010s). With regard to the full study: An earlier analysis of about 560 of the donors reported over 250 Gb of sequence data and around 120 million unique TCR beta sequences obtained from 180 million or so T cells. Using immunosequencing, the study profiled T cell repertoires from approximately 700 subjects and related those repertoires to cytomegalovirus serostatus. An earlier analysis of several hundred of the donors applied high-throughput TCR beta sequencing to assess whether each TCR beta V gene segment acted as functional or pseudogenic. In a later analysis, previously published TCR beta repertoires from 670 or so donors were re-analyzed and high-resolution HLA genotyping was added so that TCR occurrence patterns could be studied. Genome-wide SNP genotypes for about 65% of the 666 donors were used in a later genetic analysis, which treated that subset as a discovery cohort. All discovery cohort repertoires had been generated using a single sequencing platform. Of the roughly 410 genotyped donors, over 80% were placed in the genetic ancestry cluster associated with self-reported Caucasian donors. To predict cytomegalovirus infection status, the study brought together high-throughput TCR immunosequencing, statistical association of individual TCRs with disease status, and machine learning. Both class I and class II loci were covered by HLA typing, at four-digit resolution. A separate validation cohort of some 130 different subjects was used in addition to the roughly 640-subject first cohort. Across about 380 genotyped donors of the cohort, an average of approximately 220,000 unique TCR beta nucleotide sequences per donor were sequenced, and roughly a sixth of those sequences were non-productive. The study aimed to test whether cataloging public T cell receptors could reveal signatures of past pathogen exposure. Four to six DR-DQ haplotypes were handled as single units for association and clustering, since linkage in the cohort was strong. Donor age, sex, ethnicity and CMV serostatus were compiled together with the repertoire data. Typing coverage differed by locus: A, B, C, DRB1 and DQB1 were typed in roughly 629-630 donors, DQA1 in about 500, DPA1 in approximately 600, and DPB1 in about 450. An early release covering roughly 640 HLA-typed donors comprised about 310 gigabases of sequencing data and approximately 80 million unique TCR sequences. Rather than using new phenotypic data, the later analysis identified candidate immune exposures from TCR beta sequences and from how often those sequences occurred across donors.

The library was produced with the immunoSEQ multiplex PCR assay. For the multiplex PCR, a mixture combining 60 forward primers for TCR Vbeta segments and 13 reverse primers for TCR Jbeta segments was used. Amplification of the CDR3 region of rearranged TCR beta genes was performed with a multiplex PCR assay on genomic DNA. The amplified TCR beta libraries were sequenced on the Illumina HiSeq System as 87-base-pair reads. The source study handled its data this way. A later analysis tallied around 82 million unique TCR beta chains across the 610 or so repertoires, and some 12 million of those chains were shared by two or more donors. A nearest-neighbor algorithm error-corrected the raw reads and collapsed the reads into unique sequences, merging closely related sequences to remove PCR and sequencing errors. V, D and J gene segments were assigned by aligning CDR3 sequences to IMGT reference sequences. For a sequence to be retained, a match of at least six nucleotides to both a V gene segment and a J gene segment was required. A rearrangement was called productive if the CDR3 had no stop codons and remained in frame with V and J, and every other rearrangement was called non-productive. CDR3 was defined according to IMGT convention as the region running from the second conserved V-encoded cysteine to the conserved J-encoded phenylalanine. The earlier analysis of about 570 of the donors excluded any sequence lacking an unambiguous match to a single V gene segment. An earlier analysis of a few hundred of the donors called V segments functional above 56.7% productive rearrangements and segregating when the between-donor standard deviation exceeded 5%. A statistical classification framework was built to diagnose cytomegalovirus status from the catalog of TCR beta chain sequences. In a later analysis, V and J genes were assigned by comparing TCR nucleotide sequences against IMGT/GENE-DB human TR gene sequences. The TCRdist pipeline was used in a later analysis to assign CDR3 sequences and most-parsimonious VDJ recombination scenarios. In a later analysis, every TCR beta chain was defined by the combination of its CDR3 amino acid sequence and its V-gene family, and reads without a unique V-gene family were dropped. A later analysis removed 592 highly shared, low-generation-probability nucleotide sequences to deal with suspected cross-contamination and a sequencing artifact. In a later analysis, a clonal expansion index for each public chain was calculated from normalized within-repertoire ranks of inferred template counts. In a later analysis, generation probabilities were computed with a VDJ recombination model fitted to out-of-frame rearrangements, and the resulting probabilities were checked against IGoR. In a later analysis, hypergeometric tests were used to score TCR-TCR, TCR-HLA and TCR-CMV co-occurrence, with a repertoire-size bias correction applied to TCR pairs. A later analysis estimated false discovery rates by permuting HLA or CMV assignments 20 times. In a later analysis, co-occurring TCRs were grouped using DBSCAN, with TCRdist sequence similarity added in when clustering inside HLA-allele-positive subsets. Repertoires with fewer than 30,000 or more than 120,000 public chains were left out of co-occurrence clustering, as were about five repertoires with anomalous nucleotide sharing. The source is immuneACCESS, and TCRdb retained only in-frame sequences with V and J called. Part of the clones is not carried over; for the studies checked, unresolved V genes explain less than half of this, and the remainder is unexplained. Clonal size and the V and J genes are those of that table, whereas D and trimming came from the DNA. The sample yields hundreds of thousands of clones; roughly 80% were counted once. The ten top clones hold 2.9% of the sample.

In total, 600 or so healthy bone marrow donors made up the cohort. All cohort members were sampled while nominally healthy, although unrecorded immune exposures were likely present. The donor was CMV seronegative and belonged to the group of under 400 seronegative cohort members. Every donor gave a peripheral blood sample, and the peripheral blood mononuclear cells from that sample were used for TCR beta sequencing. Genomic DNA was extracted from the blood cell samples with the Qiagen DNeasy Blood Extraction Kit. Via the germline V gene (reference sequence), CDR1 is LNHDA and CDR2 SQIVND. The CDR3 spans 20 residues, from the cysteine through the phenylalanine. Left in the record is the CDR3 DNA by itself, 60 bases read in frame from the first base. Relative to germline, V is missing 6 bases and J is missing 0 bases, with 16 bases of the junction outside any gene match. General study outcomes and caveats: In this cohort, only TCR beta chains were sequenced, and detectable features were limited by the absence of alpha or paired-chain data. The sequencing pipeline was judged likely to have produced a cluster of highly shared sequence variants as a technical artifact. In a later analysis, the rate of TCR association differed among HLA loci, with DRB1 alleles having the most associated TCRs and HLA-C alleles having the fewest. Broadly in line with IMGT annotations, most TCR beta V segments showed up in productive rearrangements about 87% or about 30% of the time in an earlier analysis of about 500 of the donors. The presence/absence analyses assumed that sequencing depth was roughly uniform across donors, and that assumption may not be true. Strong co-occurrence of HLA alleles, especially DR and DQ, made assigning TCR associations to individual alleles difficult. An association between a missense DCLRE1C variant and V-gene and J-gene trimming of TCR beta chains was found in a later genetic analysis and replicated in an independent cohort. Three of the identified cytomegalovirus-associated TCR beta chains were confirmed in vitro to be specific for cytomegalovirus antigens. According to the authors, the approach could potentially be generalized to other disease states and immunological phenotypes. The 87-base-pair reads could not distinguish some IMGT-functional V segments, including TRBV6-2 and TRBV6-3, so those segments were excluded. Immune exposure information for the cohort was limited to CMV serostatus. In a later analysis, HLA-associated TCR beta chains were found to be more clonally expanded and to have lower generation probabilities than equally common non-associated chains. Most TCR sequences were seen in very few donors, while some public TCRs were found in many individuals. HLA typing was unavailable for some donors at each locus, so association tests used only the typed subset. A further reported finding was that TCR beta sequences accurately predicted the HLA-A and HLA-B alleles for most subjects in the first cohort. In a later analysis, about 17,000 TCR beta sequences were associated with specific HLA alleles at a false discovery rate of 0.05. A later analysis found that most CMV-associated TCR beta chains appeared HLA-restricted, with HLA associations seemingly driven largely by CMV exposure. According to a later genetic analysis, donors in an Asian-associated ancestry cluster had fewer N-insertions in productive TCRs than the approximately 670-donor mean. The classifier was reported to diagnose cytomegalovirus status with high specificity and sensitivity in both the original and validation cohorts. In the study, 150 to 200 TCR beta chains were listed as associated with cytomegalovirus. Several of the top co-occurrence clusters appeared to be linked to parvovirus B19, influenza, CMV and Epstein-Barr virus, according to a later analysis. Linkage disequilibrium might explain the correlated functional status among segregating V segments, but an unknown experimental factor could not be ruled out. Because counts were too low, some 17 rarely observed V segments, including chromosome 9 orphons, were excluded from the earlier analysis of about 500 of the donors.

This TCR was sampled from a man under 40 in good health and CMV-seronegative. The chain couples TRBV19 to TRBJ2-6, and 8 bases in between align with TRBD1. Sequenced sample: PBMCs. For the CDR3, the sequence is CASSRRSGQGARSGANVLTF. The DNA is TGTGCCAGTAGCCGACGGAGCGGGCAGGGGGCACGCTCTGGGGCCAACGTCCTGACTTTC.